A single sample gave rise to the 24 T cell receptor beta chains below, sequenced in a study of CD8 T cells in Susac syndrome. RNA was extracted with the RNeasy kit, and a quantity of about 0.45 to 1 ug was reverse transcribed using random hexamers. Each CDR3 protein gets one entry after TCRdb re-called the immunoSEQ multiplex PCR reads with MiXCR. Of approximately 130,000 distinct CDR3 sequences listed, about 93% were seen once; the top ten hold 0.24%. Sequencing was performed on CD8+ T cells from PBMCs. Receptor source: a human donor with multiple sclerosis.

For the CDR3, the DNA is TGCAGCGTTCTTGGGGGACCAGATACGCAGTATTTT. Amino acids: CSVLGGPDTQYF. This chain joins TRBV29-1 and TRBJ2-3; the D gene could be TRBD1 or TRBD2 (5 bases each). The V end lost 5 bases, the J end lost 4 bases, and 10 bases lay between the germline ends. The CDR3 runs 12 residues. Germline-derived CDR1 and CDR2 are SQVTM and ANQGSEA.

The chain carries TRBV12-3 or TRBV12-4 and TRBJ2-7, with D tentatively TRBD2 (5 bases). With 4 bases removed from V and 4 bases from J, the gap between germline ends came to 11 bases. The CDR3 covers 13 residues. The CDR3 DNA reads as TGTGCCAGCAGTTCGGCTAGCTGGTACGAGCAGTACTTC. Translating it yields CASSSASWYEQYF.

The chain is built from TRBV7-6 and TRBJ2-3, with a tentative D call TRBD2 (5 bases). V was pared by 5 bases and J by 0 bases, with 15 bases between. This CDR3 comprises 16 residues. Germline CDR1 reads SGHVS; CDR2 reads FNYEAQ. The CDR3 region is CASSLTKMTSTDTQYF. The CDR3 region has the DNA TGTGCCAGCAGCCTGACTAAAATGACGAGCACAGATACGCAGTATTTT.

This clonotype has more than one count but fewer than ten. V gene TRBV9 combines with J gene TRBJ2-7; D tentatively fits TRBD1 or TRBD2 (5 bases each). Trimming left V 0 bases short and J 1 base short, with 14 bases between. There are 16 residues in the CDR3. The germline CDR1 and CDR2 sequences are SGDLS and YYNGEE. The CDR3 coding sequence is TGTGCCAGCAGCGTAGGACGGGGCGAGCGGTCCTACGAGCAGTACTTC. Protein product: CASSVGRGERSYEQYF. The full variable domain, completed using reference TRBV9 and TRBJ2-7, is DSGVTQTPKHLITATGQRVTLRCSPRSGDLSVYWYQQSLDQGLQFLIQYYNGEERAKGNILERFSAQQFPDLHSELNLSSLELGDSALYFCASSVGRGERSYEQYFGPGTRLTVT.

The chain links TRBV6-5 to TRBJ2-5; 8 bases line up with TRBD1. Germline assignment: CDR1 MNHEY and CDR2 SVGAGI. CDR3 size: 13 residues. With V trimmed by 4 bases and J by 5 bases, 3 bases remained unmatched. DNA of the CDR3: TGTGCCAGCAGTTCGACAGGGGTGGAGACCCAGTACTTC. This gives the protein CASSSTGVETQYF.

V is TRBV20-1 and J is TRBJ2-1; 8 nucleotides line up with TRBD1. The CDR3 sequence is 15 residues long. Germline CDR1 reads DFQATT; CDR2 reads SNEGSKA (reference sequence). V gave up 4 bases and J gave up 4 bases; unmatched junction bases: 9. CDR3 protein: CSAKYGTGSYNEQFF. In DNA form, the CDR3 reads TGCAGTGCTAAGTACGGGACAGGCAGTTACAATGAGCAGTTCTTC.

The chain is built from TRBV7-6 and TRBJ2-2, with 13 positions matching TRBD2. CDR3 length: 16 residues. Germline values: CDR1 SGHVS, CDR2 FNYEAQ. After removal of 7 bases from V and 3 bases from J, the junction contained 5 bases not matched to a gene. The CDR3 reads CASTGLAGLDTGELFF. CDR3 coding DNA: TGTGCCAGCACGGGACTAGCGGGACTAGACACCGGGGAGCTGTTTTTT.

The chain combines TRBV4-3 with TRBJ1-2; 7 bases are shared with TRBD1. The CDR3 has 18 amino acids. Germline V CDR1 and CDR2: LGHNA, YSLEER. With 1 base clipped from V and 8 bases from J, the junction kept 19 bases outside the gene matches. As DNA, the CDR3 is TGCGCCAGCAGCCAAGGGATAAGGACAGGTTGGGTAGAAGGAGGCTACACCTTC. Its translation is CASSQGIRTGWVEGGYTF.

This chain uses TRBV5-6 with TRBJ1-3, with D unclear. Germline lookup yields CDR1 SGHDT and CDR2 YYEEEE. There are 13 residues in the CDR3. V was pared by 5 bases and J by 4 bases, with 10 bases between. Here the CDR3 DNA reads TGTGCCAGCAGTCAGCTGACCGGAAACACCATATATTTT. Its protein product is CASSQLTGNTIYF.

This chain links TRBV19 with TRBJ1-1; D unresolved. The CDR3 is 13 residues long. V lost 0 bases and J lost 6, with 8 bases in between. Germline V gene lookup returns CDR1 LNHDA and CDR2 SQIVND (reference sequence). CDR3 residues: CASSIDPGSEAFF. The DNA for the CDR3 is TGTGCCAGTAGTATAGACCCGGGGTCTGAAGCTTTCTTT.

The DNA of the CDR3 is TGTGCCAGCAGGGCAGTCCTCTATGAGCAGTTCTTC. Its protein is CASRAVLYEQFF. The chain has TRBV7-9 and TRBJ2-1; D ambiguous. Germline lookup yields CDR1 SEHNR and CDR2 FQNEAQ (reference sequence). Trimming removed 6 bases from V and 8 bases from J, with 11 bases in between. The CDR3 sequence is 12 residues long.

V gene TRBV11-3 combines with J gene TRBJ2-3; D remains ambiguous. V gave up 4 bases and J gave up 4 bases, with 9 bases separating them. CDR1 is SGHNT, CDR2 YENEEA, per germline. This CDR3 is built from 13 residues. CDR3 in DNA: TGTGCCAGCAGCTCCCAGTCCGCAGATACGCAGTATTTT. Translated: CASSSQSADTQYF. Together with reference TRBV11-3 and TRBJ2-3, the CDR3 gives the full variable domain: EAGVVQSPRYKIIEKKQPVAFWCNPISGHNTLYWYLQNLGQGPELLIRYENEEAVDDSQLPKDRFSAERLKGVDSTLKIQPAELGDSAVYLCASSSQSADTQYFGPGTRLTVL.

The J gene is TRBJ1-5, the V gene TRBV6-2 or TRBV6-3; a weak D match, TRBD1 (6 bases). Germline loops: CDR1 MNHEY, CDR2 SVGEGT. V was shortened by 6 bases and J by 5 bases, with 14 bases between the two germline ends. The CDR3 runs 14 residues. CDR3 coding DNA: TGTGCCAGCAGACGCCGGACAGAGTATCAGCCCCAGCATTTT. Translating it yields CASRRRTEYQPQHF.

The chain combines TRBV3-1 with TRBJ1-2; 9 nucleotides agree with TRBD1. J was trimmed by 4 bases and V by 6 bases; bases with no gene match: 9. Germline values: CDR1 LGHDT, CDR2 YNNKEL (reference sequence). The CDR3 length is 15 residues. As DNA, the CDR3 is TGTGCCAGCAGGGACACAGGGGGCGCAATCTATGGCTACACCTTC. It yields the protein CASRDTGGAIYGYTF.

The chain joins TRBV6-5 to TRBJ2-2, with D perhaps TRBD1 or TRBD2 (6 bases each). Trimming cost V 2 bases and J 6 bases, with 10 bases left between them. CDR3 length: 14 residues. CDR1 is MNHEY, CDR2 SVGAGI, per germline. The CDR3 nucleotides read TGTGCCAGCAGTTACGACGGGGGCCCCGGGGAGCTGTTTTTT. The encoded protein is CASSYDGGPGELFF.

This chain connects TRBV15 to TRBJ2-2; D is uncertain. The CDR3 runs 17 residues. Trimming shortened V by 0 bases and J by 0 bases, and 11 bases separated the two germline ends. The germline CDR1 and CDR2 sequences are LNHNV and YYDKDF (reference sequence). The CDR3 spells CATSRDLFSSNTGELFF. CDR3 in DNA: TGTGCCACCAGCAGAGATCTCTTCTCTTCGAACACCGGGGAGCTGTTTTTT.

CDR3 protein: CASSLRTNTEAFF. CDR3 sequence (DNA): TGCGCCAGCAGCTTGCGTACGAACACTGAAGCTTTCTTT. The V call is TRBV5-1, the J call TRBJ1-1; no reliable D call. From germline, CDR1 is SGHRS and CDR2 YFSETQ. The CDR3 is 13 amino acids. V was clipped by 1 base and J by 1 base, with 5 bases between them.

The CDR3 protein is CASSASGRAYNEQFF. The CDR3 DNA is TGTGCCAGCAGCGCGAGCGGGAGGGCATACAATGAGCAGTTCTTC. The chain combines TRBV7-9 with TRBJ2-1; 10 nucleotides agree with TRBD2. This CDR3 has 15 amino acids. The germline V gene encodes CDR1 SEHNR and CDR2 FQNEAQ (reference sequence). V trimming: 5 bases; J trimming: 4 bases; junction bases outside the gene matches: 5.

The chain couples TRBV7-2 to TRBJ1-2; D might be TRBD1 (6 bases). Between the trimmed V and J ends, which lost 5 bases and 8 bases, there was a span of 15 bases. This CDR3 spans 13 amino acids. The germline V gene has CDR1 SGHTA and CDR2 FQGNSA. Written as DNA, the CDR3 is TGTGCCAGCAGCCTTTGGGCAGGGGACGGCTACACCTTC. This encodes CASSLWAGDGYTF. Using reference TRBV7-2 and TRBJ1-2 for the parts outside the CDR3, the full variable domain is GAGVSQSPSNKVTEKGKDVELRCDPISGHTALYWYRQSLGQGLEFLIYFQGNSAPDKSGLPSDRFSAERTGGSVSTLTIQRTQQEDSAVYLCASSLWAGDGYTFGSGTRLTVV.

This clonotype was found a few times. V and J are TRBV27 and TRBJ2-1, with D uncertain. Trimming took 2 bases from V and 5 from J, leaving 4 bases between them. Germline assignment: CDR1 MNHEY and CDR2 SMNVEV (reference sequence). The CDR3 runs 12 residues. As DNA, the CDR3 is TGTGCCAGCAGTTTAGGAAACAATGAGCAGTTCTTC. Translated: CASSLGNNEQFF.

This chain connects TRBV4-2 to TRBJ2-5; D is ambiguous. The V end lost 0 bases, the J end lost 0 bases, and 14 bases lay between the germline ends. The germline CDR1 and CDR2 sequences are LGHNA and YNFKEQ. The CDR3 is 17 residues long. CDR3 DNA sequence: TGTGCCAGCAGCCAAGATTCGGCGAGTCCGTACCAAGAGACCCAGTACTTC. It is translated as CASSQDSASPYQETQYF.

In its sample, this clonotype was seen once. The gene calls are TRBV6-1 and TRBJ2-1, with 7 bases aligning to TRBD2. J was trimmed by 6 bases and V by 3 bases; bases with no gene match: 11. The CDR3 loop spans 16 amino acids. CDR1 is MNHNS, CDR2 SASEGT, per germline. The CDR3 DNA is TGTGCCAGCAGTGATCCTTGGGCTAGCGGCAGCAATGAGCAGTTCTTC. Translation gives CASSDPWASGSNEQFF.

This CDR3 is CASSVEGGWTEAFF. In DNA form, the CDR3 reads TGTGCCAGCAGCGTAGAAGGGGGATGGACTGAAGCTTTCTTT. J is TRBJ1-1 and V is TRBV9; D might be TRBD1 (6 bases). Germline CDR1 and CDR2: SGDLS and YYNGEE. CDR3 length: 14 amino acids. The V and J ends lost 0 bases and 5 bases respectively, with 11 bases between them.

This sequence joins TRBV11-2 and TRBJ2-2; the D is unclear. In germline, CDR1 is SGHAT, CDR2 FQNNGV. V was pared by 2 bases and J by 6 bases, with 13 bases between. The CDR3 has 15 residues. The CDR3 reads CASSLYGARSGELFF. The CDR3 DNA reads TGTGCCAGCAGCTTATACGGTGCCCGATCCGGGGAGCTGTTTTTT.